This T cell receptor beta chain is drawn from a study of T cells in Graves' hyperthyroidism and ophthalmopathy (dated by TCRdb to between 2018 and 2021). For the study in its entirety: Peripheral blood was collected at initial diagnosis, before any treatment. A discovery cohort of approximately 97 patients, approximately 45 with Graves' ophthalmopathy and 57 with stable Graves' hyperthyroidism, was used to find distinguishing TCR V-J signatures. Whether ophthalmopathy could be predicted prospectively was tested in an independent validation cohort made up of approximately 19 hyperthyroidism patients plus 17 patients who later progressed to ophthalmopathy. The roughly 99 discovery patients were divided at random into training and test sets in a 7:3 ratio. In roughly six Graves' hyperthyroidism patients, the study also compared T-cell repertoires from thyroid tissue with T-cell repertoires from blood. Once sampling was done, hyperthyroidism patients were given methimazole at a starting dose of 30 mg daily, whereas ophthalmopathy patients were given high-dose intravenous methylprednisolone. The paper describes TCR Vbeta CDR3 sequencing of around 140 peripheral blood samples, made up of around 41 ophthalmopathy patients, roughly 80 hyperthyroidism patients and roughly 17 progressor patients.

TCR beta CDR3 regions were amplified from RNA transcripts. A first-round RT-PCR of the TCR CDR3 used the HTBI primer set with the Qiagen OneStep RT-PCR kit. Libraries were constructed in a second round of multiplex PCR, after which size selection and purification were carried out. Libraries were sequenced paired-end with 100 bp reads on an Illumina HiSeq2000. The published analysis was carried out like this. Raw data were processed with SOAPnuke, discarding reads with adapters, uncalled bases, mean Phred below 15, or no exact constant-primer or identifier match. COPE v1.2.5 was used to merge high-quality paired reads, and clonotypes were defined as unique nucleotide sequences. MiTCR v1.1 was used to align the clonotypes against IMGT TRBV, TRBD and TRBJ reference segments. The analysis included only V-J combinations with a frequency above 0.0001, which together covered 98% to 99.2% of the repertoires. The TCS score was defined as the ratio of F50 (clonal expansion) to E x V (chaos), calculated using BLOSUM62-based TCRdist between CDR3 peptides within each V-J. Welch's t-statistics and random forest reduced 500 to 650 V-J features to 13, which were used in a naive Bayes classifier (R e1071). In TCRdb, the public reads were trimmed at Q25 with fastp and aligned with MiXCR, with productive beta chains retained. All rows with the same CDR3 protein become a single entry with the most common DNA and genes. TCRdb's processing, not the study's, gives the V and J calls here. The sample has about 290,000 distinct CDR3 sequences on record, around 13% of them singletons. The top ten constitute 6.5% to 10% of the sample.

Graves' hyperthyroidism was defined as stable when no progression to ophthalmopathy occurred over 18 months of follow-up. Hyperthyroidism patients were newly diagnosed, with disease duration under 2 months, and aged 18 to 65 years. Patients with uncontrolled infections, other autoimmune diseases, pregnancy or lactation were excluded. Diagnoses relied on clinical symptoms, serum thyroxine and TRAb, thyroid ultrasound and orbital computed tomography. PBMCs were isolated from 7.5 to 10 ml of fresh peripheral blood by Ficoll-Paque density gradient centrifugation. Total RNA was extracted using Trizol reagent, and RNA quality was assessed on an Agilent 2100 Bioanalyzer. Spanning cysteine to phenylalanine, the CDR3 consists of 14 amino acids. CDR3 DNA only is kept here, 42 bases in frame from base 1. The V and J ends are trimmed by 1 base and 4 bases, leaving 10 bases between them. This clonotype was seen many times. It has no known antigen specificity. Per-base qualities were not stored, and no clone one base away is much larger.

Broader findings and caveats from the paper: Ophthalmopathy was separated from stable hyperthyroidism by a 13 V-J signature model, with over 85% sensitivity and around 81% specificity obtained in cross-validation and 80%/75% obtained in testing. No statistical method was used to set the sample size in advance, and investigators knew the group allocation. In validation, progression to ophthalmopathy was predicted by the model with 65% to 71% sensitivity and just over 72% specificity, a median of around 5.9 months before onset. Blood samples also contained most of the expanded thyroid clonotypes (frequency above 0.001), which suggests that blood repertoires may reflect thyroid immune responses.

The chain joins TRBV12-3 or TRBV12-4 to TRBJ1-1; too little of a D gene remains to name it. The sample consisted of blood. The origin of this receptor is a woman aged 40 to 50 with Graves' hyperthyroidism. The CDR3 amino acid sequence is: CASSLGGLPTEAFF. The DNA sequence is TGTGCCAGCAGTTTAGGGGGTCTTCCCACTGAAGCTTTCTTT.